This TCR beta chain was captured by sequencing in a study of blood T cell repertoires in COVID-19. Study context: Acute and convalescent COVID-19 specimens originated in the United States, Italy and Spain. PBMCs, B-cell-depleted T cells, or T cells provided the cDNA or gDNA that made up the material.

As handled by the study authors: Amplifying reference gene primers gave estimates of nucleated cell counts. Produced via immunoSEQ multiplex PCR; TCRdb's table is partial and in-frame only. The D gene and trimming were derived from the DNA, and the V and J assignments and clone size from that table. The repertoire has roughly 190,000 clones, roughly nine tenths of them found once; the top ten carry 1.1%. Germline-derived CDR1 and CDR2 are SGHRS and YFSETQ. V lost 0 bases to trimming and J lost 1 base, with 8 bases between them. This CDR3 is built from 15 residues. Sequenced material: peripheral blood. This clonotype was sampled from a man aged 25 to 40 with acute or convalescent COVID-19. The chain couples TRBV5-1 to TRBJ1-5; D is unclear. The CDR3 DNA follows: TGCGCCAGCAGCTTGGCCGCGGGGAGCAATCAGCCCCAGCATTTT. Translation gives CASSLAAGSNQPQHF.